Detailed here is one TCR beta chain. This sample is drawn from a study of blood T cell repertoires in COVID-19. Study context: Samples of COVID-19 (acute and convalescent) were obtained from the United States, Italy and Spain.

Followed longitudinally, the Seattle patients had been enrolled during active infection. Authors' analysis steps: Amplifying reference gene primers gave estimates of nucleated cell counts. Clones were read by immunoSEQ multiplex PCR, and TCRdb kept only the in-frame ones, dropping some. The DNA was the basis for D and trimming; V, J and clone size are from that table. The sample lists about 150,000 clones; around 85% were seen once. The sequence was obtained from an elderly man with COVID-19, enrolled during active disease. Sequencing was carried out using peripheral blood.

The CDR3 DNA sequence: TGTGCCAGCAGCTTAAGGACAGCTCACAATAATGAAAAACTGTTTTTT. Translated, it gives CASSLRTAHNNEKLFF. V gene TRBV7-3 combines with J gene TRBJ1-4; tentatively, D is TRBD1 (6 bases). Trimming left V 1 base short and J 4 bases short, with 13 bases between. The CDR3 has 16 amino acids. Per germline, CDR1 SGHTA and CDR2 FQGTGA.